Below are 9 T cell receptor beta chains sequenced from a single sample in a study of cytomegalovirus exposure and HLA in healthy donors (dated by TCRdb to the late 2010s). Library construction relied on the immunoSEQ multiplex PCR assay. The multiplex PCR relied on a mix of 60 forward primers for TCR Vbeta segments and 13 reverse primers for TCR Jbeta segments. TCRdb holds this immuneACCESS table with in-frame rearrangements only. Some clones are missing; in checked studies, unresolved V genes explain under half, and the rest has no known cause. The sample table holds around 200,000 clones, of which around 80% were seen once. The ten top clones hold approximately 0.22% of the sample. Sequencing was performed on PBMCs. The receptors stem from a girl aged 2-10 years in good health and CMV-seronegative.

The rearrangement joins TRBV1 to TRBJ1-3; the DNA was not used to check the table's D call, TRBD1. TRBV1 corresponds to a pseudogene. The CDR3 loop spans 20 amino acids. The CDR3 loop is CTSSQDIGQPKLSSGNTIYF. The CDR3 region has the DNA TGCACCAGCAGCCAAGATATTGGACAGCCTAAACTGAGCTCTGGAAACACCATATATTTT.

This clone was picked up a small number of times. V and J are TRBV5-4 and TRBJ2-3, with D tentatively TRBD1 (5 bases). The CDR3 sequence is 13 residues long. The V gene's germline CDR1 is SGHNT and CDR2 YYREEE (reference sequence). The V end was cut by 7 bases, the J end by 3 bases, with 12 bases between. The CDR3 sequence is CASSTDSTDTQYF. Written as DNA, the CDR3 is TGTGCCAGCTCTACAGACAGTACAGATACGCAGTATTTT.

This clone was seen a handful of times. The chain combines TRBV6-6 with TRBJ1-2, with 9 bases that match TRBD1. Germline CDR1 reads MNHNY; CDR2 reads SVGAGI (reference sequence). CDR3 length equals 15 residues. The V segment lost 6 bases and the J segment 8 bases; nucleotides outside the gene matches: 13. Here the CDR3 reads CASRGGGQGYEGYTF. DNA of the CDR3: TGTGCCAGCAGAGGCGGCGGACAGGGGTATGAGGGCTACACCTTC.

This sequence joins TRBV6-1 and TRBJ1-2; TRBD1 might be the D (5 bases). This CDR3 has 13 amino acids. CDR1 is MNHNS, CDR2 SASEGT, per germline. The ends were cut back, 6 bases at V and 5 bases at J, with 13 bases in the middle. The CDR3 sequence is CASSSDIGYGYTF. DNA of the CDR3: TGTGCCAGCAGCTCGGACATAGGGTATGGCTACACCTTC.

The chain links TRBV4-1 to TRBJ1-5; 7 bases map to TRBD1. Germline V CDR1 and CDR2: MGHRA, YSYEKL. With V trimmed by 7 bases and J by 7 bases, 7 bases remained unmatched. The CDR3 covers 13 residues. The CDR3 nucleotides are TGCGCCAGCAATAGGGGGCCGAACCAGCCCCAGCATTTT. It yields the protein CASNRGPNQPQHF.

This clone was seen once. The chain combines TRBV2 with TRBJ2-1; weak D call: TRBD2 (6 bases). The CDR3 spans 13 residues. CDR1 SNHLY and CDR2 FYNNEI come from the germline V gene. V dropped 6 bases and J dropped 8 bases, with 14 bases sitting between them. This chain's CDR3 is CASRNIAEHEQFF. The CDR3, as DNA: TGTGCCAGCAGGAACATAGCGGAGCATGAGCAGTTCTTC.

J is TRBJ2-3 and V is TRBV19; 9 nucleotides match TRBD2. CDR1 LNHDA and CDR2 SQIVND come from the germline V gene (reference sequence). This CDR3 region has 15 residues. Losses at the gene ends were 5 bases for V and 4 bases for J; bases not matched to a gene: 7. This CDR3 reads CASSPWAGGADTQYF. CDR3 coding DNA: TGTGCCAGTAGTCCGTGGGCGGGAGGGGCAGATACGCAGTATTTT.

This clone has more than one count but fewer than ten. For the CDR3, the DNA is TGTGCCAGCAGTGTGCACTCCGCCTACGAGCAGTACTTC. This translates into CASSVHSAYEQYF. J is TRBJ2-7 and V is TRBV6-1; no clear D gene. The ends were cut back, 4 bases at V and 2 bases at J, with 9 bases in the middle. This CDR3 region has 13 residues. Germline V lookup: CDR1 MNHNS, CDR2 SASEGT.

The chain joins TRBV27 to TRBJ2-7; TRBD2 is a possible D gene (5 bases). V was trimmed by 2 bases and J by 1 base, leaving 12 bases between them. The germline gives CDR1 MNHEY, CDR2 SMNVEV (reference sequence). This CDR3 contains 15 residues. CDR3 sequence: CASSLLLGRSYEQYF. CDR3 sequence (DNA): TGTGCCAGCAGTTTACTTTTAGGGAGATCCTACGAGCAGTACTTC.